The 20 T cell receptor beta chains listed next were all sequenced from one sample in a study of T cell repertoires in cytomegalovirus infection. Using its own MiXCR run on the reads, TCRdb lists one record per CDR3 protein. The sample lists about 460,000 distinct CDR3 sequences, roughly 10% occurring once. The sequenced sample was PBMCs. The receptors shown here come from a human donor in good health (CMV status not recorded). Some clones in this sample may be carry-over from other donors' samples.

The gene calls are TRBV6-1 and TRBJ2-4; D is ambiguous. The CDR3 has 14 amino acids. V was shortened by 5 bases and J by 7 bases, with 15 bases between the two germline ends. Germline V gene lookup returns CDR1 MNHNS and CDR2 SASEGT. Here the CDR3 reads CASSSGPLENIQYF. The CDR3 DNA reads as TGTGCCAGCAGTTCAGGACCTCTTGAGAACATTCAGTACTTC.

This clonotype was counted a few times. The chain uses TRBV28 and TRBJ2-1; D gene ambiguous. Germline CDR1 and CDR2: MDHEN and SYDVKM. Deletions cut 4 bases from V and 4 bases from J, with 8 bases between. The CDR3 is 13 residues long. The CDR3 region is CASSSTPYNEQFF. The CDR3 DNA reads as TGTGCCAGCAGTTCAACCCCGTACAATGAGCAGTTCTTC.

In this sample, this clonotype turned up a few times. This chain uses TRBV9 with TRBJ1-2; D gene unclear. CDR1 and CDR2 (germline): SGDLS, YYNGEE. CDR3 length: 14 residues. Trimming removed 0 bases at V and 8 bases at J, with 14 bases between. CDR3 in DNA: TGTGCCAGCAGCGTAGCGGGCCAAAGGCAAGGCTACACCTTC. It translates to CASSVAGQRQGYTF.

In its sample, this clonotype was seen many times. The rearrangement links TRBV12-3 or TRBV12-4 to TRBJ2-5; the D gene could be TRBD1 or TRBD2 (7 bases each). The CDR3 has 16 amino acids. The V end was cut by 6 bases, the J end by 3 bases, with 20 bases between. CDR3 in DNA: TGTGCCAGCAGCCCCCTCAGGGGGGGGGGAAAAGAGACCCAGTACTTC. Translated: CASSPLRGGGKETQYF.

This clonotype occurred many times. The chain has TRBV6-2 or TRBV6-3 and TRBJ1-2; maybe TRBD1 (5 bases). The length of the CDR3 is 14 residues. Germline CDR1 is MNHEY and CDR2 is SVGEGT. The germline V and J ends were trimmed by 6 bases and 8 bases, with 19 bases remaining between them. CDR3 in DNA: TGTGCCAGCAGAACCCGACAGACCGCGGGAGGCTACACCTTC. Translated: CASRTRQTAGGYTF.

The chain joins TRBV6-6 to TRBJ2-5, with 10 positions matching TRBD2. The CDR3 runs 19 residues. Unmatched junction bases numbered 10, after V lost 0 bases and J lost 0 bases. The germline V gene encodes CDR1 MNHNY and CDR2 SVGAGI (reference sequence). The CDR3 nucleotides read TGTGCCAGCAGTTACTCGAAGATCGGAACTAGCGGGGACCAAGAGACCCAGTACTTC. Its protein is CASSYSKIGTSGDQETQYF.

Details on this clonotype: A much bigger clone sits one base away, suggesting this may be a read error. The chain employs TRBV10-3 and TRBJ1-4; D is unclear. V lost 9 bases and J lost 3, with 11 bases in between. The CDR3 runs to 13 residues. The V gene's germline CDR1 is ENHRY and CDR2 SYGVKD. The CDR3 nucleotides are TGTGCCATAGCGACGAGTGCTAATGAAAAACTGTTTTTT. This codes for CAIATSANEKLFF.

The chain links TRBV19 to TRBJ2-7, with 7 nucleotides matching TRBD1. Germline values: CDR1 LNHDA, CDR2 SQIVND (reference sequence). J gave up 5 bases and V 9 bases, and 16 bases lay outside the gene matches. The CDR3 has 15 residues. CDR3 sequence reads: CASSPPDRKAHEQYF. The CDR3 DNA reads as TGTGCCAGCTCTCCCCCGGACAGGAAAGCCCACGAGCAGTACTTC.

This clonotype has at least ten counts. The rearrangement uses TRBV5-4 and TRBJ2-3, with TRBD2 matching 12 bases. There are 16 residues in the CDR3. V trimming: 4 bases; J trimming: 3 bases; junction bases outside the gene matches: 6. Germline values: CDR1 SGHNT, CDR2 YYREEE (reference sequence). CDR3 amino acids: CASSVRTSGMTDTQYF. CDR3 bases: TGTGCCAGCAGCGTACGGACTAGCGGGATGACAGATACGCAGTATTTT.

This clonotype was counted at least ten times. This chain joins TRBV7-2 and TRBJ1-2, with 7 bases fitting TRBD1. Trimming took 5 bases from V and 2 from J; bases not matched to a gene: 8. Per the germline V gene, CDR1 is SGHTA and CDR2 is FQGNSA. CDR3 length: 15 residues. CDR3 sequence reads: CASSRSGQVNYGYTF. CDR3 nucleotides: TGTGCCAGCAGCCGATCCGGACAGGTGAACTATGGCTACACCTTC.

This clonotype has at least ten counts. V gene TRBV7-2 combines with J gene TRBJ1-2; the D is unclear. Germline CDR1 reads SGHTA; CDR2 reads FQGNSA. V gave up 1 base and J gave up 2 bases, with 11 bases separating them. This CDR3 comprises 15 residues. In DNA, the CDR3 is TGTGCCAGCAGCTTAGAAGGAGGGAGGAACTATGGCTACACCTTC. Translating it yields CASSLEGGRNYGYTF.

In this sample, this clonotype turned up many times. This chain connects TRBV29-1 to TRBJ2-2; no reliable D call. The V gene lost 1 base and the J gene lost 2 bases, with 5 bases spanning the gap. Germline V gene data show CDR1 as SQVTM and CDR2 as ANQGSEA. There are 13 residues in the CDR3. The DNA for the CDR3 is TGCAGCGTTGAAGTGGTAAACACCGGGGAGCTGTTTTTT. Residues: CSVEVVNTGELFF.

This clonotype was seen many times. CDR3 amino acids: CASSADGGPRGEQFF. The CDR3 nucleotides read TGTGCCAGCAGCGCAGACGGGGGTCCCAGGGGTGAGCAGTTCTTC. The gene calls are TRBV7-4 and TRBJ2-1; tentatively, D is TRBD1 or TRBD2 (6 bases each). The CDR3 runs to 15 residues. The V end was cut by 5 bases, the J end by 9 bases, with 20 bases between. Germline V gene sequence: CDR1 SGHVT, CDR2 SQSDAQ.

This clonotype was recorded many times. This chain connects TRBV5-1 to TRBJ2-7; 7 bases line up with TRBD1. This CDR3 region has 16 residues. V shed 1 base and J 4 bases; nucleotides not matched to a gene: 11. Germline lookup yields CDR1 SGHRS and CDR2 YFSETQ. The CDR3 sequence is CASSLTGAPKEYEQYF. DNA of the CDR3: TGCGCCAGCAGCTTGACAGGGGCCCCTAAGGAGTACGAGCAGTACTTC.

This clonotype was picked up a small number of times. The V and J genes are TRBV15 and TRBJ1-1, with D uncertain. V shed 5 bases and J shed 3 bases, with 19 bases lying between them. This CDR3 has 16 amino acids. CDR1 LNHNV and CDR2 YYDKDF come from the germline V gene (reference sequence). The CDR3 here is CATSPSRTPRDTEAFF. As DNA, the CDR3 is TGTGCCACCAGCCCATCCCGGACCCCGAGAGACACTGAAGCTTTCTTT.

This chain uses TRBV10-3 with TRBJ2-6, with D possibly being TRBD1 (5 bases). The CDR3 consists of 13 residues. The V gene lost 10 bases and the J gene lost 2 bases, with 9 bases spanning the gap. Germline V gene data show CDR1 as ENHRY and CDR2 as SYGVKD. The CDR3 loop is CATTVPGANVLTF. In nucleotides, the CDR3 is TGTGCCACGACAGTCCCTGGGGCCAACGTCCTGACTTTC.

The table lists this clonotype with a few counts. The chain uses TRBV10-3 and TRBJ2-7; TRBD2 matches 8 bases. The CDR3 is 17 residues long. The germline CDR1 and CDR2 sequences are ENHRY and SYGVKD. Trimming took 2 bases from V and 0 from J; bases not matched to a gene: 9. The CDR3 sequence is CAISEGVLSGSSYEQYF. CDR3 bases: TGTGCCATCAGTGAGGGCGTACTCAGCGGGAGCTCCTACGAGCAGTACTTC.

There are many counts of this clonotype. CDR3 nucleotide sequence: TGTGCCAGCAGCCGCACCCCGCAGGGAAATGAGCAGTTCTTC. It translates to CASSRTPQGNEQFF. The chain employs TRBV7-8 and TRBJ2-1; a possible D gene is TRBD1 (5 bases). Germline V gene data show CDR1 as SGHVS and CDR2 as FQNEAQ. Between the trimmed V and J ends, which lost 5 bases and 7 bases, there was a span of 15 bases. The CDR3 totals 14 residues.

In its sample, this clonotype was seen a few times. V gene TRBV19 combines with J gene TRBJ1-5; D gene ambiguous. The CDR3 loop spans 15 amino acids. Trimming left V 7 bases short and J 6 bases short, with 19 bases between. Germline CDR1 is LNHDA and CDR2 is SQIVND (reference sequence). The CDR3 DNA is TGTGCCAGTACCGACCTAGGGAGCGCGCGTCAGCCCCAGCATTTT. Translated, it gives CASTDLGSARQPQHF.

To note about this clonotype: This clone may be a read error of a much larger clone one base away. The chain links TRBV29-1 to TRBJ2-7; D is unresolved. The CDR3 totals 17 residues. Germline CDR1 is SQVTM and CDR2 is ANQGSEA. The DNA for the CDR3 is TGCAGCGTTGAGATTCCTACCGGACCGACGAGCTCCTACAAGCAGTACTTC. Translated, it gives CSVEIPTGPTSSYKQYF.